The T cell receptor beta chain under discussion was sequenced for a study of T cell changes during pregnancy in multiple sclerosis. This clone has more than one count but fewer than ten. Generated by immunoSEQ multiplex PCR, the TCRdb table keeps only in-frame clones and is missing some. Altogether 55,000 to 70,000 clones are present, about 91% being singletons, with the ten largest covering 1.1% to 1.5%. The starting material was peripheral blood, obtained in the second trimester of pregnancy. This sequence was found in a female donor in good health, enrolled as a control in a pregnancy study.

CDR3 amino acids: CASSTGMNTEAFF. For the CDR3, the DNA is TGTGCCAGTAGTACAGGGATGAACACTGAAGCTTTCTTT. The chain combines TRBV19 with TRBJ1-1; a weak D match, TRBD1 (5 bases). This CDR3 has 13 amino acids. Trimming took off 4 bases at V and 0 bases at J, with 6 bases between the two ends. Germline-derived CDR1 and CDR2 are LNHDA and SQIVND (reference sequence).